The T cell receptor (beta chain) under discussion was sequenced for a study of regulatory T cells in long-lasting Graves disease (dated by TCRdb to about 2021). Broadly, across the study: Antithyroid drugs had been taken for less than 3 months by newly diagnosed Graves' disease patients. This study used TCR sequencing and RNA sequencing of peripheral blood to compare persistent Graves' disease patients against newly diagnosed Graves' disease patients. The study took place in China and was registered as a clinical trial. A total of around 35 samples underwent TCR sequencing: around 13 from persistent and roughly 20 from newly diagnosed Graves' disease patients. Study-wide conclusions, independent of this receptor: The authors acknowledged the small sample size as a limitation that may reduce accuracy. A larger number of public clonotypes was shared among persistent patients (fewer than 3,000) than among newly diagnosed patients (around 890). Sequencing and analysis were limited to the TCR beta chain. The study examined only peripheral blood because the primary lesion, thyroid tissue, could not be accessed. Persistent disease showed preferential use of TRBV28, TRBJ1-2 and TRBJ2-5, whereas newly diagnosed disease favored TRBV20-1 and TRBJ2-1. Compared with newly diagnosed patients, patients with persistent Graves' disease had lower TCR Shannon entropy and fewer highly expanded clones, which suggests clonal expansion.

This clonotype was picked up many times. It has no known antigen specificity. No quality values exist for individual bases; no much larger clone is one base distant. CDR1 and CDR2 are read off the germline V gene as SGHAT and FQNNGV. Its CDR3 holds 12 amino acids, cysteine through phenylalanine. Only CDR3 DNA remains: 36 bases, in frame from the first base. Trimming at the junction amounts to 3 bases on V and 7 bases on J, and the germline ends lie 6 bases apart. What the time point label conveys for this sample: newly diagnosed GD, antithyroid drugs for less than 3 months. RNA was extracted from PBMCs in TRIzol for both TCR sequencing and RNA sequencing. The diagnosis of Graves' disease followed American Thyroid Association guidelines. Patients were recruited from an endocrinology department in Xi'an, China. From each patient, about 9 milliliters of peripheral blood was collected into an EDTA anticoagulant tube. Ficoll Paque Plus density gradient separation was used to isolate PBMCs, and no further T cell sorting was performed. RNA quality was checked with an Agilent 2100 Bioanalyzer and agarose gel, and concentration with a NanoDrop 2000.

To prepare the library, multiplex PCR was applied. Data came from an Illumina HiSeq 4000. iRepertoire HTBI primers and Arm-PCR amplification of CDR3 regions were used to construct TCR beta libraries. Before sequencing, the PCR products went through gel purification. Per the authors' processing: Across samples, about 63 TRBV and 14 TRBJ segments were identified and used for gene usage analysis of CDR3 amino acid clonotypes. COPE and FqMerger were used to merge filtered high-quality paired reads into contigs. BLAST was used to align contigs to IMGT TRBV, TRBD and TRBJ reference genes, and CDR3 was defined according to IMGT. Highly expanded clones were defined as clonotypes with a frequency above 0.1%. Repertoire diversity was measured by Shannon entropy, and V-J evenness by the Gini coefficient. Clonotypes shared by more than one individual were considered public. Using fastp trimming at Q25 and MiXCR clonotype assembly, TCRdb reanalyzed the public sequencing data and kept in-frame beta chains. Rows are unified per CDR3 protein, each entry keeping the most common DNA and genes. These V and J calls are TCRdb output, not the study's own analysis. This sample comprises 400,000 to 550,000 distinct CDR3 sequences, 16% of them detected only once. The ten largest clones add up to about 10% of the sample.

The same sample was also studied in work on T cells in Graves' hyperthyroidism and ophthalmopathy. Looking at the second paper: Stable Graves' hyperthyroidism was defined as no progression to ophthalmopathy during 18 months of follow-up. Hyperthyroidism patients were newly diagnosed, with disease duration under 2 months, and aged 18 to 65 years. Any patient with an uncontrolled infection, another autoimmune disease, pregnancy or lactation was excluded. Diagnoses were based on clinical symptoms, serum thyroxine and TRAb, thyroid ultrasound and orbital computed tomography. The first round of RT-PCR for the TCR CDR3 was performed with the HTBI primer set and the Qiagen OneStep RT-PCR kit. Blood samples also contained most of the expanded thyroid clonotypes (frequency above 0.001), which suggests that blood repertoires may reflect thyroid immune responses. A model built on a 13 V-J signature distinguished ophthalmopathy from stable hyperthyroidism, reaching 85% to 90% sensitivity and approximately 83% specificity in cross-validation and 80%/75% in testing. In validation, progression to ophthalmopathy was predicted by the model with more than 65% sensitivity and nearly 75% specificity, a median of 6.5 months before onset. To identify distinguishing TCR V-J signatures, a discovery cohort of about 100 patients was used, comprising fewer than 45 with Graves' ophthalmopathy and roughly 60 with stable Graves' hyperthyroidism. An independent validation cohort of around 20 hyperthyroidism patients and approximately 17 patients who later progressed to ophthalmopathy tested prospective prediction of ophthalmopathy. For training and testing, the roughly 93 patients in the discovery cohort were randomly divided in a 7:3 ratio. Thyroid tissue and blood T-cell repertoires from about six Graves' hyperthyroidism patients were also compared in the study. After blood sampling, hyperthyroidism patients were treated with methimazole at a starting dose of 30 mg daily, and ophthalmopathy patients were treated with high-dose intravenous methylprednisolone. A second multiplex PCR round built the libraries, followed by size selection and purification. Paired-end sequencing of the libraries was performed with 100 bp reads on an Illumina HiSeq2000. SOAPnuke was used to process the raw data, removing reads that contained adapters or uncalled bases, had a mean Phred below 15, or lacked an exact match to the constant primer or identifier. COPE v1.2.5 was used to merge high-quality paired reads, and clonotypes were defined as unique nucleotide sequences. MiTCR v1.1 was used to align clonotypes to the IMGT TRBV, TRBD and TRBJ reference segments. Only V-J combinations with frequency above 0.0001, covering 99% to 99.2% of repertoires, were analysed. A TCS score was defined as the ratio between F50 (clonal expansion) and ExV (chaos), using BLOSUM62-based TCRdist between CDR3 peptides within each V-J. Welch's t-statistics and random forest reduced around 550 V-J features to roughly 13, which were used in a naive Bayes classifier (R e1071). Sample size was not statistically predetermined, and investigators were not blinded to group allocation. TCR Vbeta CDR3 sequencing of fewer than 150 peripheral blood samples (over 40 ophthalmopathy, about 80 hyperthyroidism and 17 progressor patients) is reported in the paper.

The sequences come from peripheral blood mononuclear cells (PBMCs), collected at new diagnosis, from a patient treated with antithyroid drugs. The sequence was collected from a woman aged 30 to 39 with Graves disease. Donor details come from another sample of the same person, matched by shared clones. The rearrangement combines TRBV11-2 with TRBJ1-4; possibly the D gene is TRBD1, per 5 matching bases. The CDR3 protein is CASSLQGEKLFF. The DNA is as follows: TGTGCCAGCAGCTTGCAGGGTGAAAAACTGTTTTTT.